This T cell receptor beta chain was recovered during a study of OX40 agonist ivuxolimab in advanced cancers. With respect to the entire study: The costimulatory receptor OX40 (CD134) was targeted by ivuxolimab, a fully human IgG2 agonistic monoclonal antibody. Partial responses were achieved by three dose-escalation patients, of whom one had hepatocellular carcinoma and two had cutaneous melanoma. Prior anti-PD-1, anti-PD-L1 or anti-CTLA-4 therapy was permitted, and checkpoint inhibitors had been received by 40% to 50% of dose-escalation patients. Among the roughly 50 dose-escalation patients, around 19 had hepatocellular carcinoma, approximately 15 melanoma, 9 renal cell carcinoma and 9 head and neck cancer. The paper covers the monotherapy dose-escalation part of the phase I ivuxolimab trial, which included N = 52 patients. In the dose-escalation cohort, 82.7% of patients were male, and the mean age was approximately 60 years, with a range of about 23 to 85. The point of sequencing TCRbeta in the periphery was to test whether ivuxolimab changed TCR sequence diversity and drove clonal T-cell expansion. Intravenous ivuxolimab was administered to patients every 2 weeks at six dose levels: 0.01, 0.1, 0.3, 1.5, 3 and 10 mg/kg.

Genomic DNA was isolated from the sorted cells so that the TCRbeta CDR3 region could be sequenced. TCRbeta CDR3 regions were sequenced using the immunoSEQ Assay. TCRdb took over this immuneACCESS table, retaining in-frame rearrangements with V and J assigned. Such tables are incomplete; in checked studies, under half of the missing clones stem from an unresolved V gene, and the remainder is unexplained. This sample holds 55,000 to 70,000 clones; 70% to 90% were observed only once. Clones ranked in the top ten supply about 3.5% of the sample. Points on this clone: Its target antigen remains unknown. No base quality information exists; no much larger clone differs at one position.

The trial excluded patients who had a history of autoimmune disease or were on systemic immunosuppression. Peripheral blood for TCR sequencing was drawn from every dose cohort at baseline, at cycle 4 day 1 and at cycle 7 day 1. The samples were taken from a phase I, first-in-human, multicenter, open-label dose-escalation trial of ivuxolimab. Adults with locally advanced or metastatic head and neck squamous cell, hepatocellular, melanoma or renal cell carcinoma were enrolled in the trial. CD4+ and CD8+ T cells were sorted separately from peripheral blood before TCR sequencing. On the study overall, not on this receptor specifically: At doses of 0.1 to 3.0 mg/kg, clonal expansion of both CD4+ and CD8+ T cells in blood was seen between baseline and week 6. In the 0.1-3.0 mg/kg groups, partial responders had among the lowest normalized peripheral clonal expansion, particularly in CD8+ T cells. The antigen specificity of the peripheral T cells that underwent clonal expansion was not determined. On average, CD8+ T cells showed more expanded clones than CD4+ T cells after ivuxolimab. Low levels of normalized T-cell clonal expansion were also shown by some nonresponding patients.

This sequence originates from an adult with an advanced solid tumor such as melanoma, head and neck, liver or kidney cancer. The material sequenced was CD4+ or CD8+ T cells sorted from blood, taken in a trial of the OX40 agonist ivuxolimab.

The bases read TGTGCCAGCTCACCACCGGGTACAGGATTAGGCTACACCTTC. Its protein is CASSPPGTGLGYTF. The rearranged chain carries TRBV18 and TRBJ1-2, with TRBD1 perhaps the D gene, on 5 matching bases. Relative to germline, V is 0 bases shorter and J is 8 bases shorter, with 13 bases between their ends. Sequences KGHSH (CDR1) and LQKENI (CDR2) are obtained from the germline V gene. CDR3 length: 14 amino acids, cysteine to phenylalanine. Just the 42-base CDR3 DNA is kept, in frame starting at base 1.